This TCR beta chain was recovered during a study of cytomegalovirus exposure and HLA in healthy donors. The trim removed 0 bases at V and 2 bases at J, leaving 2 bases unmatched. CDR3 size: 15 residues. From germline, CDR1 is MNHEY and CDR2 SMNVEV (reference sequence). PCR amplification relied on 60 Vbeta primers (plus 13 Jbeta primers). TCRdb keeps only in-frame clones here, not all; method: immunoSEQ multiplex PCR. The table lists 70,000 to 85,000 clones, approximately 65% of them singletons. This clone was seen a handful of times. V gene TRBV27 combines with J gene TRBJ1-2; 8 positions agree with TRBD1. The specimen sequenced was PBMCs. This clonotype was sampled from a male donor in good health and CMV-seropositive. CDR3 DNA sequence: TGTGCCAGCAGTTTATCGGGGACAGGCAACTATGGCTACACCTTC. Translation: CASSLSGTGNYGYTF.